This T cell receptor (beta chain) comes out of a study of cytomegalovirus exposure and HLA in healthy donors (dated by TCRdb to between 2016 and 2019). Regarding the study in general: According to an earlier analysis of 550 to 700 of the donors, about 180 million T cells yielded 117 million unique TCR beta sequences and about 280 Gb of sequence data. Around 330 gigabases of sequencing data and roughly 80 million unique TCR sequences made up an early release that covered roughly 670 HLA-typed donors. The genetic ancestry cluster associated with self-reported Caucasian donors included 81% of the approximately 430 genotyped donors. The study aimed to test whether cataloging public T cell receptors could reveal signatures of past pathogen exposure. The T cell repertoires of several hundred subjects were profiled by immunosequencing and related to cytomegalovirus serostatus. A separate validation cohort of roughly 110 different subjects was used in addition to the 666-subject first cohort. To predict cytomegalovirus infection status, the study combined high-throughput TCR immunosequencing, statistical association of individual TCRs with disease status, and machine learning. A later analysis re-analyzed previously published TCR beta repertoires from 600 to 850 donors and added high-resolution HLA genotyping to study TCR occurrence patterns. Rather than using new phenotypic data, the later analysis identified candidate immune exposures from TCR beta sequences and from how often those sequences occurred across donors. In an earlier analysis of 550 to 700 of the donors, high-throughput TCR beta sequencing was used to judge whether each TCR beta V gene segment behaved as functional or pseudogenic. Donor age, sex, ethnicity and CMV serostatus were compiled together with the repertoire data. A later genetic analysis took genome-wide SNP genotypes for about 55% of the roughly 670 donors and used that subset as a discovery cohort. Every repertoire in the discovery cohort had been generated on one and the same sequencing platform. HLA typing included class I and class II loci at four-digit resolution. The number of typed donors differed by locus: about 629-630 for A, B, C, DRB1 and DQB1; approximately 540 for DQA1; some 610 for DPA1; and 400 to 480 for DPB1. Five DR-DQ haplotypes were treated as single units for association and clustering because of strong linkage in the cohort. On average, roughly 200,000 unique TCR beta nucleotide sequences were sequenced per donor among several hundred genotyped donors of the cohort, with roughly 18% of those sequences being non-productive. Points the paper makes about the study in general: For the cohort, immune exposure information was limited to CMV serostatus. Strong co-occurrence of HLA alleles, especially DR and DQ, made assigning TCR associations to individual alleles difficult. The study listed 150 to 200 TCR beta chains as associated with cytomegalovirus. Compared with equally common non-associated chains, HLA-associated TCR beta chains in a later analysis were more clonally expanded and had lower generation probabilities. An earlier analysis of approximately 530 of the donors showed that most TCR beta V segments appeared in productive rearrangements either about 87% or about 30% of the time, which broadly matched IMGT annotations. In this cohort, only TCR beta chains were sequenced, and detectable features were limited by the absence of alpha or paired-chain data. A later genetic analysis reported fewer N-insertions in productive TCRs among donors in an Asian-associated ancestry cluster than the roughly 670-donor mean. HLA typing was unavailable for some donors at each locus, so association tests used only the typed subset. The presence/absence analyses assumed that sequencing depth was roughly uniform across donors, and that assumption may not be true. Most TCR sequences were observed very rarely across donors, whereas some public TCRs were present in many individuals. A further reported finding was that TCR beta sequences accurately predicted the HLA-A and HLA-B alleles for most subjects in the first cohort. Linkage disequilibrium might explain the correlated functional status among segregating V segments, but an unknown experimental factor could not be excluded. Some IMGT-functional V segments, including TRBV6-2 and TRBV6-3, could not be told apart with the 87-base-pair reads, so those segments were excluded. Approximately 16 rarely observed V segments, including chromosome 9 orphons, were excluded from the earlier analysis of several hundred of the donors because counts were too low. A later analysis found that most CMV-associated TCR beta chains appeared HLA-restricted, with HLA associations seemingly driven largely by CMV exposure. A later analysis reported that several top co-occurrence clusters appeared linked to parvovirus B19, influenza, CMV and Epstein-Barr virus. An association between a missense DCLRE1C variant and V-gene and J-gene trimming of TCR beta chains was found in a later genetic analysis and replicated in an independent cohort. The classifier was reported to diagnose cytomegalovirus status with high specificity and sensitivity in both the original and validation cohorts. A cluster of highly shared sequence variants was judged likely to be a technical artifact of the sequencing pipeline. The authors suggested that the approach could potentially be extended to other disease states and immunological phenotypes. In a later analysis, TCR association rates were found to vary across HLA loci, with the most associated TCRs seen for DRB1 alleles and the fewest for HLA-C alleles. In a later analysis, 16,951 TCR beta sequences were associated with specific HLA alleles at a false discovery rate of 0.05. A few of the identified cytomegalovirus-associated TCR beta chains were confirmed in vitro to be specific for cytomegalovirus antigens.

The cysteine opens and the phenylalanine closes a CDR3 of 18 amino acids. Only the CDR3 DNA stays, 54 bases, in frame from base 1. The cohort consisted of 670 or so healthy bone marrow donors. All cohort members were sampled while nominally healthy, although unrecorded immune exposures were likely present. The donor tested CMV seropositive, placing the donor among the approximately 290 seropositive members of the cohort. Each donor provided a peripheral blood sample, and peripheral blood mononuclear cells were used for TCR beta sequencing. The Qiagen DNeasy Blood Extraction Kit was used to extract genomic DNA from the blood cell samples. Comments on this clone: This clone's antigen is unknown. Base qualities are not at hand, and no much larger clone is one base apart.

The library was obtained by the immunoSEQ multiplex PCR assay. For the multiplex PCR, a mixture combining 60 forward primers for TCR Vbeta segments and 13 reverse primers for TCR Jbeta segments was used. The CDR3 region of rearranged TCR beta genes was amplified from genomic DNA by a multiplex PCR assay. On the Illumina HiSeq System, the amplified TCR beta libraries were sequenced as 87-base-pair reads. The paper's data handling went like this. Across the roughly 700 repertoires, a later analysis counted 75 million to 90 million unique TCR beta chains, approximately 10 million of which were shared by at least two donors. Raw reads were error-corrected and collapsed into unique sequences with a nearest-neighbor algorithm that merged closely related sequences to remove PCR and sequencing errors. Alignment of CDR3 sequences to IMGT reference sequences was used to assign V, D and J gene segments. For a sequence to be retained, at least a six-nucleotide match to both a V gene segment and a J gene segment was required. Rearrangements were classified as productive when the CDR3 lacked stop codons and remained in frame with V and J, and all other rearrangements were classified as non-productive. Following IMGT convention, CDR3 was defined as the stretch from the second conserved V-encoded cysteine up to the conserved J-encoded phenylalanine. In an earlier analysis of more than 550 of the donors, sequences lacking an unambiguous match to a single V gene segment were excluded. An earlier analysis of 550 to 650 of the donors classified V segments as functional when productive rearrangements were above 56.7% and as segregating when the standard deviation between donors was above 5%. A statistical classification framework was built for diagnosing cytomegalovirus status from the catalog of TCR beta chain sequences. In a later analysis, TCR nucleotide sequences were compared against IMGT/GENE-DB human TR gene sequences so that V and J genes could be assigned. Using the TCRdist pipeline, a later analysis assigned CDR3 sequences along with most-parsimonious VDJ recombination scenarios. In a later analysis, every TCR beta chain was defined by the combination of its CDR3 amino acid sequence and its V-gene family, and reads without a unique V-gene family were dropped. As a way to deal with suspected cross-contamination and a sequencing artifact, a later analysis dropped hundreds of nucleotide sequences that were highly shared and had low generation probability. In a later analysis, a clonal expansion index for each public chain was calculated from normalized within-repertoire ranks of inferred template counts. Generation probabilities in a later analysis came from a VDJ recombination model fitted to out-of-frame rearrangements, and those results were checked against IGoR. Hypergeometric tests were used in a later analysis to score TCR-TCR, TCR-HLA and TCR-CMV co-occurrence, with a repertoire-size bias correction applied to the TCR pairs. False discovery rates were estimated in a later analysis by permuting HLA or CMV assignments 20 times. A later analysis grouped co-occurring TCRs with DBSCAN, adding TCRdist sequence similarity when clustering within HLA-allele-positive subsets. For co-occurrence clustering, repertoires with fewer than 30,000 or more than 120,000 public chains were excluded, along with four to six repertoires with anomalous nucleotide sharing. This immuneACCESS table, as held by TCRdb, lists in-frame sequences with V and J called but not all clones. Of the missing ones, under half trace to an unresolved V gene in checked studies; the others have no known cause. V and J calls and clone size are as listed in that table; D and trimming were resolved from the DNA. A total of 110,000 to 150,000 clones appear in this sample, roughly four fifths of them only once. The ten most abundant clones make up 4.1% of the sample.

This TCR came from a man aged 40-55 years in good health and CMV-seropositive. The sample taken for sequencing was PBMCs. The rearrangement joined TRBV21-1 to TRBJ2-3; the tabulated D call, TRBD2, remains unverified against the DNA. TRBV21-1 represents a pseudogene. In nucleotides, the sequence is TGTGCCAGCAGCAAAGCCACTCCCAAGCAGCGCGGCACAGATACGCAGTATTTT. It specifies CASSKATPKQRGTDTQYF.